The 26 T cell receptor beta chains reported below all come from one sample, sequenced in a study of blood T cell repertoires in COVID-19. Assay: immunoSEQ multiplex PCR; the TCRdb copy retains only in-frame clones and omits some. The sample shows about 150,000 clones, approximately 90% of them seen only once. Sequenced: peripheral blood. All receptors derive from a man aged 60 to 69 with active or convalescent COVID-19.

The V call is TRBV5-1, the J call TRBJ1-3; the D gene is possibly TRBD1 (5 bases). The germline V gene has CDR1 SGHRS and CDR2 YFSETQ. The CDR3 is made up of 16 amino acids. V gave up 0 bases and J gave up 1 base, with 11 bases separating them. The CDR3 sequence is CASSLDRSSSGNTIYF. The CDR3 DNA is TGCGCCAGCAGCTTGGACAGGAGTTCTTCTGGAAACACCATATATTTT.

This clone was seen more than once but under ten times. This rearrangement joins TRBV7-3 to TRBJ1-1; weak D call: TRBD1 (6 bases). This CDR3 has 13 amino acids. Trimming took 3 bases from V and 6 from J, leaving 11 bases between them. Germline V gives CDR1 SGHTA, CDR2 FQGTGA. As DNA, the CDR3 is TGTGCCAGCAGCTTGGGTGGGGGCCCTGAAGCTTTCTTT. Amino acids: CASSLGGGPEAFF.

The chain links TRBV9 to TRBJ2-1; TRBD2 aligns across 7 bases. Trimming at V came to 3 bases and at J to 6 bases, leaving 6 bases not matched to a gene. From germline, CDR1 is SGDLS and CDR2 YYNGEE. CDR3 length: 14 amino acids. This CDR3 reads CASSAGGEGNEQFF. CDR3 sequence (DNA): TGTGCCAGCAGCGCGGGCGGGGAGGGCAATGAGCAGTTCTTC.

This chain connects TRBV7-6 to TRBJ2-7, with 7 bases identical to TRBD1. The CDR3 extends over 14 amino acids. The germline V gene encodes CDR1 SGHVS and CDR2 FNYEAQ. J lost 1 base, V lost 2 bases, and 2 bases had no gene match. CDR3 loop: CASSLRDSSYEQYF. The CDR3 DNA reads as TGTGCCAGCAGCTTAAGGGACAGTTCCTACGAGCAGTACTTC.

This CDR3 reads CASSLFSFSNTGELFF. Written as DNA, the CDR3 is TGTGCCAGCAGCTTATTCTCTTTCTCCAACACCGGGGAGCTGTTTTTT. The chain is built from TRBV7-3 and TRBJ2-2; D is unresolved. Trimming pared 2 bases from V and 2 bases from J, leaving 12 bases between. The CDR3 covers 16 residues. Germline loops: CDR1 SGHTA, CDR2 FQGTGA.

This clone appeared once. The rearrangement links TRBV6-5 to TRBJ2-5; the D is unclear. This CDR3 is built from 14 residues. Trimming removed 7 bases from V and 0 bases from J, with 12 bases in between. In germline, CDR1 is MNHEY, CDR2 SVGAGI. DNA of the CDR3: TGTGCCAGCAACCCGTGGTCAGACCAAGAGACCCAGTACTTC. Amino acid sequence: CASNPWSDQETQYF.

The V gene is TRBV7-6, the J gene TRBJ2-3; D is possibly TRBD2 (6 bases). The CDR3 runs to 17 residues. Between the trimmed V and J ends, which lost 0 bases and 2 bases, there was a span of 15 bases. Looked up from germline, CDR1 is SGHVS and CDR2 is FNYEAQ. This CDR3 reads CASSLALRRGITDTQYF. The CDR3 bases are TGTGCCAGCAGCTTAGCCCTCCGACGCGGGATCACAGATACGCAGTATTTT.

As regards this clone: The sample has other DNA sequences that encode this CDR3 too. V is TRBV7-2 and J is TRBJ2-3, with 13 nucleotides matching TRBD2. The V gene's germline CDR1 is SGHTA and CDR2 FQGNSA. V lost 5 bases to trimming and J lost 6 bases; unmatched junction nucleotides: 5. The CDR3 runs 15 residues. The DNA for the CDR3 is TGTGCCAGCAGCCTCGGACTAGCGGGGGCGGATACGCAGTATTTT. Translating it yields CASSLGLAGADTQYF. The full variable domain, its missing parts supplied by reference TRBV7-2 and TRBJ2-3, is GAGVSQSPSNKVTEKGKDVELRCDPISGHTALYWYRQSLGQGLEFLIYFQGNSAPDKSGLPSDRFSAERTGGSVSTLTIQRTQQEDSAVYLCASSLGLAGADTQYFGPGTRLTVL.

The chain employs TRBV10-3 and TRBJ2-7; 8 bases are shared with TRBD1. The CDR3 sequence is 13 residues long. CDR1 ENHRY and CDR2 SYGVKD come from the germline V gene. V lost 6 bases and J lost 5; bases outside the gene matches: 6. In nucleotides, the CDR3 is TGTGCCATCAGCGCGACAGGGGTCGACGAGCAGTACTTC. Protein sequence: CAISATGVDEQYF.

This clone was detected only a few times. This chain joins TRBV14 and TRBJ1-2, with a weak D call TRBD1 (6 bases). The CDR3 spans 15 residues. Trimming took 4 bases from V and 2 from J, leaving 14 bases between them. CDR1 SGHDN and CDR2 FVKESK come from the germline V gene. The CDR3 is CASSRTGSLNYGYTF. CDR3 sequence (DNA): TGTGCCAGCAGCCGTACAGGGAGCCTGAACTATGGCTACACCTTC.

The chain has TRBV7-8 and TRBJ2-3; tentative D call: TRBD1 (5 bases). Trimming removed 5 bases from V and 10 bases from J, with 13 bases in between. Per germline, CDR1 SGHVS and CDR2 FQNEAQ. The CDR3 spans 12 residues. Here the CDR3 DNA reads TGTGCCAGCAGCCCACAGGCCAAGGCGCAGTATTTT. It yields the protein CASSPQAKAQYF.

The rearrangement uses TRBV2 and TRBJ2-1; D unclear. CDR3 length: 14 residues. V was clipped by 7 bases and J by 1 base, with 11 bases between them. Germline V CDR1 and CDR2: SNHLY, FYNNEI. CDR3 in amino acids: CASTGGGSYNEQFF. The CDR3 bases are TGTGCCAGCACCGGCGGTGGGTCCTACAATGAGCAGTTCTTC. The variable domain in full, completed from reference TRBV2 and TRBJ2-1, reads EPEVTQTPSHQVTQMGQEVILRCVPISNHLYFYWYRQILGQKVEFLVSFYNNEISEKSEIFDDQFSVERPDGSNFTLKIRSTKLEDSAMYFCASTGGGSYNEQFFGPGTRLTVL.

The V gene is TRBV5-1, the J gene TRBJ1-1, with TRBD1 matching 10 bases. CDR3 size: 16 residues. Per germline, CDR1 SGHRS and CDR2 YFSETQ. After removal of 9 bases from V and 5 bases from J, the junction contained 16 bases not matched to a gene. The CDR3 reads CATRSGDRGGGTEAFF. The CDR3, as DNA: TGCGCCACTCGATCCGGGGACAGGGGAGGTGGGACTGAAGCTTTCTTT.

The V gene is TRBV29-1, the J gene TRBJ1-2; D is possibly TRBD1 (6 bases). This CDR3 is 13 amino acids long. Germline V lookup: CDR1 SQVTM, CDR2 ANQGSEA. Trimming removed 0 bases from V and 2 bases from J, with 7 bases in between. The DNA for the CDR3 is TGCAGCGTTGAAGATCAGGGGAACTATGGCTACACCTTC. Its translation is CSVEDQGNYGYTF.

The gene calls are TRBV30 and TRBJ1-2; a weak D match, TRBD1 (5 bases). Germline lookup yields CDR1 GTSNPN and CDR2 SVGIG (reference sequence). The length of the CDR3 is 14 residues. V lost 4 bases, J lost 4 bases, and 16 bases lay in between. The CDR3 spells CAWNRSGESYGYTF. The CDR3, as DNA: TGTGCCTGGAATCGGTCGGGGGAAAGCTATGGCTACACCTTC.

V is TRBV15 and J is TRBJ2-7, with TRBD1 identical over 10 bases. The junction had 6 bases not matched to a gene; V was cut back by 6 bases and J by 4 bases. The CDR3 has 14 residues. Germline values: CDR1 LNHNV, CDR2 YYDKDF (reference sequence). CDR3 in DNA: TGTGCCACCAGTGACGGGACAGGGGATTACGAGCAGTACTTC. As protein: CATSDGTGDYEQYF.

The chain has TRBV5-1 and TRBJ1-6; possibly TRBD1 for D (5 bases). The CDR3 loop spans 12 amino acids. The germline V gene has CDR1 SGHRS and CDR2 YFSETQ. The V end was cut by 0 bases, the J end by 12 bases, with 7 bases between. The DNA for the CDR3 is TGCGCCAGCAGCTTGGGGGGGGGACCCCTCCACTTT. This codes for CASSLGGGPLHF.

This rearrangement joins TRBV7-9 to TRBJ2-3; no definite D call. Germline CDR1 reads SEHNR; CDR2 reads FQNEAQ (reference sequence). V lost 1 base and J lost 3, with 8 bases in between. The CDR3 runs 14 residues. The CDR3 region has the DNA TGTGCCAGCAGCTTAGGGCAGTTTACAGATACGCAGTATTTT. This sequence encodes CASSLGQFTDTQYF.

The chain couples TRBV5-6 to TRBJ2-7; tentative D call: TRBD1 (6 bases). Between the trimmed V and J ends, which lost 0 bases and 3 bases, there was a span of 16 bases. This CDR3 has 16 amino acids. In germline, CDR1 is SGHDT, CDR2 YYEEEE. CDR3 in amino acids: CASSLVVKGTNYEQYF. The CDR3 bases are TGTGCCAGCAGCTTGGTCGTCAAGGGGACAAACTACGAGCAGTACTTC.

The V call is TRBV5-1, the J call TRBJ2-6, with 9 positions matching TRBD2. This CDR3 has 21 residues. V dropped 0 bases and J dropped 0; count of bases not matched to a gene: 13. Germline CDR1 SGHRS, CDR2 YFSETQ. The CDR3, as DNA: TGCGCCAGCAGCTTGGCCAAGGGTGACGGGCGGGGGGGCTCTGGGGCCAACGTCCTGACTTTC. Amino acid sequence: CASSLAKGDGRGGSGANVLTF.

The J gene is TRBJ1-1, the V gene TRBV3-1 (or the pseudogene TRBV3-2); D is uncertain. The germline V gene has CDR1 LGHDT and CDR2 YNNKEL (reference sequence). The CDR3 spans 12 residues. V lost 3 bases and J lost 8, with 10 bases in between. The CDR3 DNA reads TGTGCCAGCAGCCACCTTGAGAGGGAAGCTTTCTTT. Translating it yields CASSHLEREAFF.

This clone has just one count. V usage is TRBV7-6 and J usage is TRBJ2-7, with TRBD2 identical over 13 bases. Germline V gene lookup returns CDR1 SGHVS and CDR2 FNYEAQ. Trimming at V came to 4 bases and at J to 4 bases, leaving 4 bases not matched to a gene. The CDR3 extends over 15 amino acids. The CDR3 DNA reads TGTGCCAGCAGCTCCCCGGGACTAGCGGGGTACGAGCAGTACTTC. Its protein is CASSSPGLAGYEQYF.

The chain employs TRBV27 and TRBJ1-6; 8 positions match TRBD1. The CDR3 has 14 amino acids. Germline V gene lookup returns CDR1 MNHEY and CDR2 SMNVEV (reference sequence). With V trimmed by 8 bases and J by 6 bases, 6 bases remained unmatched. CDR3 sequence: CASCPGGGNSPLHF. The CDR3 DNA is TGTGCCAGCTGTCCAGGGGGCGGTAATTCACCCCTCCACTTT.

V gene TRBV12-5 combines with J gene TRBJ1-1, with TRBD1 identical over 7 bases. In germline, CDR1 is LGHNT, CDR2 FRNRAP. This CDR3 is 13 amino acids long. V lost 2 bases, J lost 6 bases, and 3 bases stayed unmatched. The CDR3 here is CASGLPTGAEAFF. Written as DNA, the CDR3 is TGTGCTAGTGGTTTGCCCACAGGGGCTGAAGCTTTCTTT.

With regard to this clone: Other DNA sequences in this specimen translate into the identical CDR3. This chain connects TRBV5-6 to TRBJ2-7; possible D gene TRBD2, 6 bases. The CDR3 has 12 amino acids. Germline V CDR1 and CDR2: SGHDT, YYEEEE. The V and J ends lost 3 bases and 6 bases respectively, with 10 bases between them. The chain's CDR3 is CASSWGESEQYF. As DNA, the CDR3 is TGTGCCAGCAGCTGGGGGGAGAGCGAGCAGTACTTC.

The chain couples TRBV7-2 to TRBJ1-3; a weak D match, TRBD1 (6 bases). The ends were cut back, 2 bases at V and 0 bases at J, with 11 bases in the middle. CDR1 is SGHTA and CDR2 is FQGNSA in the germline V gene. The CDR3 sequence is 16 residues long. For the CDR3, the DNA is TGTGCCAGCAGCTTAAGTGGGGGCTTCTCTGGAAACACCATATATTTT. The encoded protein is CASSLSGGFSGNTIYF.